This TCR beta chain was recovered during a study of T-cell reconstitution after alpha-beta-depleted transplantation in children. For TCRbeta, the library was prepared with unique molecular identifiers. One entry per CDR3 protein results from TCRdb running MiXCR on the PCR reads. This table has 600,000 to 700,000 distinct CDR3 sequences, approximately 16% appearing once. The sequences come from PBMCs from the stem cell graft donor, collected from the stem cell graft. This receptor was obtained from a human donor who donated a stem cell graft to a child with acute myeloid leukemia.

CDR3 amino acids: CSARGEGDTQYF. In DNA form, the CDR3 reads TGCAGTGCTAGAGGGGAGGGGGATACGCAGTATTTT. V gene TRBV20-1 combines with J gene TRBJ2-3; TRBD2 aligns across 7 bases. Germline V gene lookup returns CDR1 DFQATT and CDR2 SNEGSKA (reference sequence). Losses at the gene ends were 1 base for V and 6 bases for J; bases not matched to a gene: 1. CDR3 length equals 12 residues.